These 24 T cell receptor beta chains came from one sample sequenced in a study of CD8+CD57+ T cells in acquired aplastic anemia. Patients picked for sequencing had shown CD8+CD57+ cell expansion detected by flow cytometry. Profiling that covered TCR beta VDJ and CDR3 relied on genomic DNA as its template. MiXCR was run by TCRdb on the reads, yielding one entry per CDR3 protein. The sample lists around 120,000 distinct CDR3 sequences; approximately 40% were seen once. Sequencing used sorted CD4+, CD8+, or CD8+CD57+ T cells (not recorded which) from PBMCs. These receptors originate from a human donor with aplastic anemia.

The chain employs TRBV2 and TRBJ1-2; D is uncertain. This CDR3 has 15 residues. Germline V CDR1 and CDR2: SNHLY, FYNNEI. Trimming took off 3 bases at V and 2 bases at J, with 13 bases between the two ends. The DNA for the CDR3 is TGTGCCAGCAGTGAGTCGGGCGGATACAACTATGGCTACACCTTC. Translating it yields CASSESGGYNYGYTF.

The V call is TRBV7-2, the J call TRBJ1-1, with D unclear. The CDR3 extends over 12 amino acids. The germline CDR1 and CDR2 sequences are SGHTA and FQGNSA. V was cut by 5 bases and J by 11 bases, with 15 bases left in between. The CDR3 DNA sequence: TGTGCCAGCAGCCCGACGGTAGTTGTCGCTTTCTTT. It specifies CASSPTVVVAFF.

In this sample, this clonotype turned up many times. The chain combines TRBV4-2 with TRBJ1-1; D may be TRBD1 (5 bases). This CDR3 spans 15 amino acids. CDR1 is LGHNA and CDR2 is YNFKEQ in the germline V gene. Trimming stripped 1 base from V and 5 bases from J, with 14 bases between. The CDR3 sequence is CASSQGPGTYTEAFF. The CDR3 DNA follows: TGTGCCAGCAGCCAAGGACCAGGGACTTATACTGAAGCTTTCTTT.

There are many counts of this clonotype. V and J are TRBV7-9 and TRBJ1-6; the match to TRBD1 covers 7 bases. This CDR3 spans 14 amino acids. V was clipped by 2 bases and J by 5 bases; unmatched bases: 0. Germline assignment: CDR1 SEHNR and CDR2 FQNEAQ (reference sequence). The CDR3 is CASSLTGDNSPLHF. DNA of the CDR3: TGTGCCAGCAGCTTAACAGGGGATAATTCACCCCTCCACTTT.

J is TRBJ1-1 and V is TRBV2; no clear D. The CDR3 sequence is 11 residues long. CDR1 is SNHLY and CDR2 is FYNNEI in the germline V gene. Trimming removed 8 bases at V and 3 bases at J, with 7 bases between. The CDR3 loop reads CASYRHTEAFF. The CDR3 coding sequence is TGTGCCAGCTACCGTCACACTGAAGCTTTCTTT.

The rearrangement links TRBV15 to TRBJ2-7; 8 bases are shared with TRBD1. Germline CDR1 reads LNHNV; CDR2 reads YYDKDF (reference sequence). The CDR3 has 13 amino acids. The junction had 2 bases not matched to a gene; V was cut back by 4 bases and J by 3 bases. The CDR3 spells CATSIGQGYEQYF. As DNA, the CDR3 is TGTGCCACCAGCATCGGACAGGGCTACGAGCAGTACTTC.

About this clonotype itself: Here the CDR3 omits its conserved ending phenylalanine or tryptophan, so a read error is the likely source. No DNA is shown, since the ends of the CDR3 on it are uncertain; the CDR3 is the one TCRdb lists. This rearrangement joins TRBV9 to TRBJ2-1; the table's D gene call, TRBD2, was not cross checked with the DNA. The CDR3 is 8 residues long, ends included. CDR1 is SGDLS, CDR2 YYNGEE, per germline. The chain's CDR3 is CASSLEGT.

This chain uses TRBV20-1 with TRBJ2-3; D remains unclear. The CDR3 consists of 14 residues. V lost 6 bases, J lost 0 bases, and 13 bases lay in between. The germline gives CDR1 DFQATT, CDR2 SNEGSKA (reference sequence). CDR3 bases: TGCAGTGCCACCCTAGGCCTAAGCACAGATACGCAGTATTTT. Its translation: CSATLGLSTDTQYF.

This clonotype showed up many times. The genes are TRBV28 and TRBJ1-4; 7 bases agree with TRBD1. Trimming removed 5 bases from V and 7 bases from J; junction bases left unmatched: 7. The germline V gene has CDR1 MDHEN and CDR2 SYDVKM. This CDR3 is 14 amino acids long. The CDR3 sequence: CASSHRQGGEKLFF. CDR3 sequence (DNA): TGTGCCAGCAGTCACCGACAGGGAGGTGAAAAACTGTTTTTT.

The table lists this clonotype with many counts. DNA of the CDR3: TGTGCCAGTAGTATGGGACAGCAACTAATGAACACTGAAGCTTTCTTT. It translates to CASSMGQQLMNTEAFF. The chain combines TRBV19 with TRBJ1-1; 7 bases line up with TRBD1. The CDR3 loop spans 16 amino acids. Per germline, CDR1 LNHDA and CDR2 SQIVND (reference sequence). With 3 bases clipped from V and 0 bases from J, the junction kept 7 bases outside the gene matches.

The V call is TRBV10-3, the J call TRBJ1-3, with 8 bases aligning to TRBD1. V dropped 8 bases and J dropped 4; count of bases not matched to a gene: 7. This CDR3 is built from 14 residues. The germline V gene has CDR1 ENHRY and CDR2 SYGVKD. The CDR3 DNA sequence: TGTGCCATCGGACGACAGGGGTCAGGAAACACCATATATTTT. Encoded protein: CAIGRQGSGNTIYF.

This clonotype was counted at least ten times. The J gene is TRBJ2-3, the V gene TRBV12-3 or TRBV12-4; D perhaps matches TRBD2 (5 bases). Trimming cost V 1 base and J 2 bases, with 13 bases left between them. This CDR3 has 16 residues. The CDR3 coding sequence is TGTGCCAGCAGTTTAGTTAAGACGGGGTACACAGATACGCAGTATTTT. Residues: CASSLVKTGYTDTQYF.

This clonotype was seen many times. V usage is TRBV6-1 and J usage is TRBJ1-2; 9 bases match TRBD1. The J segment lost 8 bases and the V segment lost 7 bases, leaving 11 bases of the junction unmatched. The CDR3 has 14 amino acids. Germline V gene data show CDR1 as MNHNS and CDR2 as SASEGT. CDR3 in DNA: TGTGCCAGCACCCGGGACAGGGTCTCTAGGGGCTACACCTTC. This translates into CASTRDRVSRGYTF.

This clonotype was detected ten times or more. The V call is TRBV20-1, the J call TRBJ1-1; TRBD1 matches at 7 bases. The CDR3 consists of 15 residues. The V and J ends lost 0 bases and 5 bases, in that order; junction bases with no gene match: 9. The germline V gene encodes CDR1 DFQATT and CDR2 SNEGSKA (reference sequence). The CDR3 nucleotides are TGCAGTGCTAGAGATTTTGCAGGGGGTCGGACTGAAGCTTTCTTT. Translation: CSARDFAGGRTEAFF.

Points on this clonotype: A read error is possible here, since a much larger clone lies one base away. The chain employs TRBV6-5 and TRBJ1-2; TRBD1 aligns across 10 bases. The CDR3 extends over 15 amino acids. The V and J ends lost 4 bases and 7 bases, in that order; junction bases with no gene match: 9. Germline lookup yields CDR1 MNHEY and CDR2 SVGAGI. CDR3 nucleotide sequence: TGTGCCAGCAGTTTCTCGACAGGGGGCTACTGTGGCTACACCTTC. Amino acid sequence: CASSFSTGGYCGYTF.

V and J are TRBV6-1 and TRBJ2-2; weak D call: TRBD2 (5 bases). Per germline, CDR1 MNHNS and CDR2 SASEGT. V lost 5 bases and J lost 5, with 12 bases in between. The CDR3 consists of 14 residues. In DNA form, the CDR3 reads TGTGCCAGCAGTCCTGGCGGGTTTACCGGGGAGCTGTTTTTT. It yields the protein CASSPGGFTGELFF.

The rearrangement links TRBV24-1 to TRBJ1-1; D is possibly TRBD1 (6 bases). This CDR3 is built from 13 residues. Germline CDR1 and CDR2: KGHDR and SFDVKD. V gave up 4 bases and J gave up 5 bases, with 10 bases separating them. The CDR3 is CATSDRRGTEAFF. In nucleotides, the CDR3 is TGTGCCACCAGTGACAGGAGGGGGACTGAAGCTTTCTTT.

The J gene is TRBJ2-7, the V gene TRBV19, with D possibly being TRBD1 (5 bases). Germline CDR1 LNHDA, CDR2 SQIVND (reference sequence). The ends were cut back, 4 bases at V and 6 bases at J, with 16 bases in the middle. The CDR3 is 14 amino acids. The CDR3 here is CASSKIDGASEQYF. The CDR3 nucleotides read TGTGCCAGTAGTAAAATAGATGGGGCTTCCGAGCAGTACTTC. The full variable domain, its missing parts supplied by reference TRBV19 and TRBJ2-7, is DGGITQSPKYLFRKEGQNVTLSCEQNLNHDAMYWYRQDPGQGLRLIYYSQIVNDFQKGDIAEGYSVSREKKESFPLTVTSAQKNPTAFYLCASSKIDGASEQYFGPGTRLTVT.

This clonotype was found many times. The chain employs TRBV20-1 and TRBJ2-1; the match to TRBD2 covers 8 bases. V lost 0 bases to trimming and J lost 9 bases; unmatched junction nucleotides: 7. Germline V gene sequence: CDR1 DFQATT, CDR2 SNEGSKA (reference sequence). There are 14 residues in the CDR3. CDR3 DNA sequence: TGCAGTGCTAGAGATGGCGGGGGGCTGGCTGAGCAGTTCTTC. It specifies CSARDGGGLAEQFF.

The rearrangement uses TRBV11-1 and TRBJ2-3; TRBD2 is a possible D gene (6 bases). This CDR3 spans 15 amino acids. Trimming pared 5 bases from V and 1 base from J, leaving 13 bases between. CDR1 SGHAT and CDR2 FQDESV come from the germline V gene (reference sequence). CDR3 amino acids: CASSRLGGGTDTQYF. The CDR3 coding sequence is TGTGCCAGCAGCCGCCTCGGCGGGGGCACAGATACGCAGTATTTT.

This clonotype has at least ten counts. This rearrangement joins TRBV7-2 to TRBJ2-2, with D possibly TRBD2 on 5 matching bases. Trimming shortened V by 2 bases and J by 5 bases, and 6 bases separated the two germline ends. Germline CDR1 is SGHTA and CDR2 is FQGNSA. The CDR3 has 13 amino acids. The CDR3 sequence: CASSLRGTGELFF. Here the CDR3 DNA reads TGTGCCAGCAGCTTACGGGGTACCGGGGAGCTGTTTTTT.

This clonotype has a count of ten or more. This chain links TRBV6-5 with TRBJ1-5; possible D gene TRBD1, 6 bases. V was pared by 1 base and J by 0 bases, with 7 bases between. The CDR3 is 15 amino acids. The germline gives CDR1 MNHEY, CDR2 SVGAGI. The CDR3: CASSYWTVSNQPQHF. In nucleotides, the CDR3 is TGTGCCAGCAGTTACTGGACAGTTAGCAATCAGCCCCAGCATTTT.

The chain carries TRBV2 and TRBJ2-7; 12 bases match TRBD2. Germline CDR1 reads SNHLY; CDR2 reads FYNNEI. The CDR3 extends over 12 amino acids. The trim removed 7 bases at V and 12 bases at J, leaving 7 bases unmatched. The CDR3 protein is CASTLAGGQGYF. CDR3 bases: TGTGCCAGCACCCTAGCGGGAGGGCAAGGGTACTTC.

This clonotype was picked up many times. The chain couples TRBV2 to TRBJ2-7; D gene ambiguous. The V and J ends lost 3 bases and 0 bases respectively, with 3 bases between them. The CDR3 contains 12 residues. Germline CDR1 reads SNHLY; CDR2 reads FYNNEI. CDR3 in amino acids: CASSDSSYEQYF. The CDR3 nucleotides read TGTGCCAGCAGTGACAGCTCCTACGAGCAGTACTTC.